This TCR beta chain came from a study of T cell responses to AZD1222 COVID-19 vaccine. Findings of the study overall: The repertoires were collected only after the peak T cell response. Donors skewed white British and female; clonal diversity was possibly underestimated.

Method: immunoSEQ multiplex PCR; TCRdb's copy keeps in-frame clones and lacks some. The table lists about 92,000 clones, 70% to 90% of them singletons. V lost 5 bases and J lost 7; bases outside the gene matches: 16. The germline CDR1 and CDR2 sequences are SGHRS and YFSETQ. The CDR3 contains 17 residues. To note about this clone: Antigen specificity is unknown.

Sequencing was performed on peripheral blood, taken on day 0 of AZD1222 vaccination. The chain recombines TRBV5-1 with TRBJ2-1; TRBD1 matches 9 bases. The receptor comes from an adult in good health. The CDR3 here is CASSGGTGRSVVNEQFF. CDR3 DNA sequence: TGCGCCAGCAGTGGCGGGACAGGGAGGTCAGTGGTGAATGAGCAGTTCTTC. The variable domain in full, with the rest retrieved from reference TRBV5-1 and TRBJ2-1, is KAGVTQTPRYLIKTRGQQVTLSCSPISGHRSVSWYQQTPGQGLQFLFEYFSETQRNKGNFPGRFSGRQFSNSRSEMNVSTLELGDSALYLCASSGGTGRSVVNEQFFGPGTRLTVL.